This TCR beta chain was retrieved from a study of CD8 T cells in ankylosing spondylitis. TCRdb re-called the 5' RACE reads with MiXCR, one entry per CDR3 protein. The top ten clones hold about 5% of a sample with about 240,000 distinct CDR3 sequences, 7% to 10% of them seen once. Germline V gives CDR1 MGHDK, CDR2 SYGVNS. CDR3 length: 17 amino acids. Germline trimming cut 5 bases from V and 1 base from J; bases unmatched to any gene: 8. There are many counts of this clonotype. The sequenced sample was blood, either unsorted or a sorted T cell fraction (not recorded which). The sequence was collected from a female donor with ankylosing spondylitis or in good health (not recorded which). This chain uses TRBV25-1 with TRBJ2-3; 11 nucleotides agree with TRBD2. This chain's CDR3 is CASSSQGGLAGTDTQYF. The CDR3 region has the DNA TGTGCCAGCAGTTCCCAAGGGGGACTAGCGGGCACAGATACGCAGTATTTT.